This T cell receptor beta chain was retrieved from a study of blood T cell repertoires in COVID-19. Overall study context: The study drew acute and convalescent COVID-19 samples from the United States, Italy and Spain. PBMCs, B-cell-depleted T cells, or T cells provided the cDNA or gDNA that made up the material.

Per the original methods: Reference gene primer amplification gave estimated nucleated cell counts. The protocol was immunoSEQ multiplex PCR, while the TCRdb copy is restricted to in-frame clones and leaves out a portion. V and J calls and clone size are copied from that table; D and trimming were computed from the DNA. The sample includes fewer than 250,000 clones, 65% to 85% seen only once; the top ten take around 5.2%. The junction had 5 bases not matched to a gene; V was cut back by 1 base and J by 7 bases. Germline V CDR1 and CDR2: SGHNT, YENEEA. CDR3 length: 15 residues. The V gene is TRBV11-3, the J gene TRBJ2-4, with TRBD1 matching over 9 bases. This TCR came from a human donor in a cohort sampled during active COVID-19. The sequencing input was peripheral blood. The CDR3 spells CASSLGSTGGNIQYF. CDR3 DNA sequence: TGTGCCAGCAGCTTAGGGTCGACAGGGGGGAACATTCAGTACTTC.